This TCR beta chain was captured in a study of shared clonotypes between healthy human individuals. General observations from the study: Clonotypes that were shared across four donors made up around 5% of naive CD4 clonotypes. Compared with memory subsets, naive subsets generally had larger estimated richness.

Only in-frame clones appear in the TCRdb table, and some are missing; sequencing was by immunoSEQ multiplex PCR. The table has approximately 700,000 clones, around 73% seen once. On this clone itself: Its antigen is unknown.

The CDR3 spans 14 residues. Germline CDR1 reads MDHEN; CDR2 reads SYDVKM. The germline V and J ends were trimmed by 5 bases and 2 bases, with 10 bases remaining between them. All of the donors resided in Nashville, Tennessee, and each was a Caucasian adult. Sequencing input: memory CD4+ T cells sorted from blood. Regarding subset: CD45RA-negative fraction. The TCR was taken from a woman aged 30 to 39 in good health. This sequence joins TRBV28 and TRBJ1-3, with D perhaps matching TRBD1 (6 bases). In nucleotides, the CDR3 is TGTGCCAGCAGTCCGGGGGGGCCTGGAAACACCATATATTTT. Translating it yields CASSPGGPGNTIYF. Drawing the rest from reference TRBV28 and TRBJ1-3, the complete variable domain is DVKVTQSSRYLVKRTGEKVFLECVQDMDHENMFWYRQDPGLGLRLIYFSYDVKMKEKGDIPEGYSVSREKKERFSLILESASTNQTSMYLCASSPGGPGNTIYFGEGSWLTVV.